A selection of T cell receptor beta chains follows, all from one sample in a study of T cells in Graves' hyperthyroidism and ophthalmopathy. TCRdb re-analysed the multiplex PCR reads in MiXCR, keeping a single row per CDR3 protein. The repertoire consists of 600,000 to 800,000 distinct CDR3 sequences, with roughly 32% occurring once and the leading ten covering roughly 30%. Sequencing input: blood. These receptors were taken from a woman aged 40 to 50 with Graves' hyperthyroidism. Each CDR3 is given with its conserved first and last residue. The order of the fields is clone size, V gene, D gene, J gene, CDR3 DNA, CDR3 protein. D genes are given only for firm matches. Expanded clones get a size class; other rows say once, few or many, or leave the size out.

size: many
V: TRBV12-3/TRBV12-4
D: -
J: TRBJ1-2
DNA: TGTGCCAGCAGTTTTAGGCTAGGTGGCTACACCTTC
CDR3: CASSFRLGGYTF

size: -
V: TRBV10-3
D: TRBD1
J: TRBJ1-1
DNA: TGTGCCTGCGGGGCAGGGGGCCCTATGAACGCTGAAGCTTTCTTT
CDR3: CACGAGGPMNAEAFF

size: -
V: TRBV2
D: TRBD2
J: TRBJ2-5
DNA: TGTGCCAGCAGCTCCCCCCTACTAGCGGGAGTATCCCAAGAGACCCAGTACTTC
CDR3: CASSSPLLAGVSQETQYF

size: -
V: TRBV7-8
D: TRBD1
J: TRBJ2-6
DNA: TGTGCCAGCAGTCAAACCGGGACAGGGGGCAATGATGGGGCCAACGTCCTGACTTTC
CDR3: CASSQTGTGGNDGANVLTF

size: many
V: TRBV25-1
D: -
J: TRBJ2-5
DNA: TGTGCCAGCAGTATGGAATACCAAGAGACCCAGTACTTC
CDR3: CASSMEYQETQYF

size: many
V: TRBV7-2
D: TRBD1
J: TRBJ1-6
DNA: TGTGCCAGCAGCTACGAACAGGGGAGGAATTCACCCCTCCACTTT
CDR3: CASSYEQGRNSPLHF

size: once
V: TRBV20-1
D: -
J: TRBJ2-5
DNA: TGCAGTGCTAACCTGGACTCGGGGAAAGAGACCCAGTACTTC
CDR3: CSANLDSGKETQYF

size: -
V: TRBV3-1
D: TRBD1
J: TRBJ2-5
DNA: TGTGCCAGCAGCCGGACAGGGTTTTGGGAGACCCAGTACTTC
CDR3: CASSRTGFWETQYF

size: many
V: TRBV9
D: TRBD1
J: TRBJ2-5
DNA: TGTGCCAGCAGCGTCAGTGCCCTTGTGGGGACAGGGAATAGGCAAGAGACCCAGTACTTC
CDR3: CASSVSALVGTGNRQETQYF

size: many
V: TRBV10-1
D: TRBD1
J: TRBJ2-7
DNA: TGCGCCAGCAGTGAGTCGACAGGGATCGACGAGCAGTACTTC
CDR3: CASSESTGIDEQYF

size: -
V: TRBV4-3
D: -
J: TRBJ1-3
DNA: TGCGCCAGCAGCCAAGAGGGTCGGTTTCGGAACACCATATATTTT
CDR3: CASSQEGRFRNTIYF

size: -
V: TRBV12-3/TRBV12-4
D: -
J: TRBJ2-7
DNA: TGTGCCAGCAGTTTAAATGGGGGCCTTACCGAGCAGTACTTC
CDR3: CASSLNGGLTEQYF